Presented here are 28 T cell receptor beta chains from one specimen sequenced in a study of T cell repertoires in aging, cancer and after chemotherapy. TRB rearrangements spanning V, D and J were amplified using mixed TRB-A/B primers. TCRdb processed the multiplex PCR reads anew with MiXCR; each CDR3 protein has one entry. The data contain more than 7,500 distinct CDR3 sequences, 45% to 55% of them seen just once; the ten biggest clones take up 20% to 25%. The template was genomic DNA from peripheral blood, not RNA. The sample was blood. The receptors here all came from a human donor in good health.

The genes are TRBV12-3 or TRBV12-4 and TRBJ2-5, with D perhaps matching TRBD1 (5 bases). The CDR3 runs to 13 residues. Trimming took 3 bases from V and 4 from J, leaving 9 bases between them. CDR3 amino acids: CASSLNDRETQYF. The CDR3 nucleotides read TGTGCCAGCAGTTTGAATGACAGAGAGACCCAGTACTTC.

V is TRBV29-1 and J is TRBJ2-5; D possibly matches TRBD1 or TRBD2 (7 bases each). This CDR3 spans 17 amino acids. CDR1 is SQVTM, CDR2 ANQGSEA, per germline. Trimming took off 6 bases at V and 0 bases at J, with 23 bases between the two ends. This chain's CDR3 is CSVRGGTTVPYQETQYF. The CDR3, as DNA: TGCAGCGTCAGGGGGGGGACTACCGTTCCGTACCAAGAGACCCAGTACTTC.

This clonotype has more than one count but fewer than ten. The rearrangement joins TRBV6-5 to TRBJ2-7, with a tentative D call TRBD1 (6 bases). Per germline, CDR1 MNHEY and CDR2 SVGAGI. The V gene lost 0 bases and the J gene lost 2 bases, with 8 bases spanning the gap. This CDR3 has 14 residues. The CDR3 loop reads CASSYSWTAYEQYF. For the CDR3, the DNA is TGTGCCAGCAGTTACTCTTGGACAGCCTACGAGCAGTACTTC.

This clonotype was observed a few times. The chain uses TRBV19 and TRBJ1-1; D unclear. The CDR3 totals 13 residues. Germline CDR1 reads LNHDA; CDR2 reads SQIVND (reference sequence). Trimming stripped 2 bases from V and 6 bases from J, with 10 bases between. The CDR3 nucleotides are TGTGCCAGTAGTATAAAGTCAACGGCTGAAGCTTTCTTT. Protein sequence: CASSIKSTAEAFF. Drawing the rest from reference TRBV19 and TRBJ1-1, the complete variable domain is DGGITQSPKYLFRKEGQNVTLSCEQNLNHDAMYWYRQDPGQGLRLIYYSQIVNDFQKGDIAEGYSVSREKKESFPLTVTSAQKNPTAFYLCASSIKSTAEAFFGQGTRLTVV.

The table lists this clonotype with a count of one. The V and J genes are TRBV10-3 and TRBJ2-3; TRBD1 matches 11 bases. CDR1 and CDR2 from the germline V gene are ENHRY and SYGVKD. V shed 3 bases and J 6 bases; nucleotides not matched to a gene: 2. The CDR3 spans 14 residues. The CDR3 DNA is TGTGCCATCAGTGAAAGGACAGGGGGCGATACGCAGTATTTT. Encoded protein: CAISERTGGDTQYF.

This clonotype was detected a few times. This chain joins TRBV29-1 and TRBJ1-2, with D tentatively TRBD1 (5 bases). Germline CDR1 reads SQVTM; CDR2 reads ANQGSEA. The V gene lost 5 bases and the J gene lost 0 bases, with 13 bases spanning the gap. The CDR3 consists of 14 residues. CDR3 in amino acids: CSVIGAESNYGYTF. CDR3 bases: TGCAGCGTTATTGGGGCGGAATCTAACTATGGCTACACCTTC.

The chain couples TRBV10-3 to TRBJ2-7, with TRBD1 identical over 8 bases. In germline, CDR1 is ENHRY, CDR2 SYGVKD. V shed 3 bases, J shed 4 bases, and the junction held 8 bases outside the gene matches. The CDR3 totals 15 residues. The CDR3 nucleotides are TGTGCCATCAGTGAATCCCAGGGGGCGGGATACGAGCAGTACTTC. Translated: CAISESQGAGYEQYF.

This clonotype was counted a single time. The V gene is TRBV27, the J gene TRBJ2-7; D gene uncertain. Germline CDR1 reads MNHEY; CDR2 reads SMNVEV (reference sequence). V was pared by 6 bases and J by 2 bases, with 14 bases between. This CDR3 has 14 amino acids. CDR3 bases: TGTGCCAGCAGCTCGTCATTTGGGGCCTACGAGCAGTACTTC. Its translation: CASSSSFGAYEQYF.

J is TRBJ1-3 and V is TRBV29-1; 7 nucleotides agree with TRBD1. The CDR3 extends over 13 amino acids. V trimming: 5 bases; J trimming: 6 bases; junction bases outside the gene matches: 7. From germline, CDR1 is SQVTM and CDR2 ANQGSEA. This CDR3 reads CSVTTGSQNTIYF. The CDR3, as DNA: TGCAGCGTTACGACAGGGTCCCAAAACACCATATATTTT.

In its sample, this clonotype was seen a few times. This chain connects TRBV20-1 to TRBJ2-5; TRBD2 is a possible D gene (6 bases). Germline V lookup: CDR1 DFQATT, CDR2 SNEGSKA (reference sequence). This CDR3 region has 16 residues. The V end lost 6 bases, the J end lost 1 base, and 21 bases lay between the germline ends. CDR3 amino acids: CSADSVLARTQETQYF. The CDR3 region has the DNA TGCAGTGCCGACTCGGTCCTAGCGCGAACCCAAGAGACCCAGTACTTC.

The chain links TRBV30 to TRBJ2-2; TRBD2 might be the D (6 bases). CDR1 and CDR2 (germline): GTSNPN, SVGIG (reference sequence). V lost 2 bases and J lost 7, with 20 bases in between. The CDR3 runs 16 residues. This chain's CDR3 is CAWSTQIADPIGELFF. DNA of the CDR3: TGTGCCTGGAGTACCCAAATAGCGGACCCCATCGGGGAGCTGTTTTTT. Together with reference TRBV30 and TRBJ2-2, the CDR3 gives the full variable domain: SQTIHQWPATLVQPVGSPLSLECTVEGTSNPNLYWYRQAAGRGLQLLFYSVGIGQISSEVPQNLSASRPQDRQFILSSKKLLLSDSGFYLCAWSTQIADPIGELFFGEGSRLTVL.

V is TRBV6-5 and J is TRBJ2-7; either TRBD1 or TRBD2 may supply D (5 bases each). Germline V gene data show CDR1 as MNHEY and CDR2 as SVGAGI. V lost 6 bases, J lost 5 bases, and 17 bases lay in between. The CDR3 totals 14 residues. The CDR3 DNA reads TGTGCCAGCAGCGAAACCGGGGCGCGCCACGAGCAGTACTTC. It codes for CASSETGARHEQYF.

The gene calls are TRBV5-6 and TRBJ1-2, with TRBD1 matching 10 bases. V shed 4 bases, J shed 7 bases, and the junction held 13 bases outside the gene matches. Germline V gene data show CDR1 as SGHDT and CDR2 as YYEEEE. This CDR3 is 16 amino acids long. The DNA of the CDR3 is TGTGCCAGCAGCCTTGAAGGGGACAGGGGTGGTCGTGGCTACACCTTC. Translated, it gives CASSLEGDRGGRGYTF.

V usage is TRBV5-6 and J usage is TRBJ2-3; TRBD2 agrees at 7 bases. The CDR3 is made up of 17 amino acids. J lost 2 bases, V lost 5 bases, and 14 bases had no gene match. CDR1 and CDR2 from the germline V gene are SGHDT and YYEEEE. CDR3 residues: CASSSLTSGTFTDTQYF. The CDR3, as DNA: TGTGCCAGCAGTTCTCTCACGAGCGGGACCTTCACAGATACGCAGTATTTT.

This clonotype was counted a few times. The chain is built from TRBV29-1 and TRBJ2-7, with TRBD1 matching 9 bases. V shed 2 bases, J shed 6 bases, and the junction held 8 bases outside the gene matches. The CDR3 has 14 amino acids. In germline, CDR1 is SQVTM, CDR2 ANQGSEA. This CDR3 is CSVERLDRGREQYF. In nucleotides, the CDR3 is TGCAGCGTTGAAAGGCTGGACAGGGGTCGCGAGCAGTACTTC.

This clonotype has a handful of counts. V and J are TRBV27 and TRBJ2-1; 7 bases agree with TRBD2. This CDR3 has 13 residues. Germline trimming cut 5 bases from V and 6 bases from J; bases unmatched to any gene: 4. Germline V gives CDR1 MNHEY, CDR2 SMNVEV (reference sequence). The CDR3 reads CASSLWEGNEQFF. The CDR3, as DNA: TGTGCCAGCAGTCTTTGGGAGGGCAATGAGCAGTTCTTC.

This clonotype was seen once. The V and J genes are TRBV6-5 and TRBJ2-5; D is uncertain. Germline lookup yields CDR1 MNHEY and CDR2 SVGAGI. There are 17 residues in the CDR3. V was cut by 5 bases and J by 3 bases, with 22 bases left in between. CDR3 nucleotide sequence: TGTGCCAGCAGTACAAATTCCGGGCCCCCGGAGAAAGAGACCCAGTACTTC. Amino acids: CASSTNSGPPEKETQYF.

This clonotype counts as medium-sized. This sequence joins TRBV29-1 and TRBJ1-2; D unclear. Germline-derived CDR1 and CDR2 are SQVTM and ANQGSEA. Between the trimmed V and J ends, which lost 6 bases and 6 bases, there was a span of 14 bases. The CDR3 totals 12 residues. Here the CDR3 reads CSVKGGNDGYTF. The CDR3 DNA is TGCAGCGTAAAGGGAGGGAACGATGGCTACACCTTC.

This clonotype was observed a few times. The chain is built from TRBV15 and TRBJ2-6; D not resolved. Trimming cost V 6 bases and J 0 bases, with 12 bases left between them. Germline CDR1 is LNHNV and CDR2 is YYDKDF (reference sequence). The CDR3 runs 16 residues. The CDR3 here is CATSPHATSGANVLTF. CDR3 coding DNA: TGTGCCACCAGTCCCCACGCAACCTCTGGGGCCAACGTCCTGACTTTC.

V usage is TRBV27 and J usage is TRBJ1-1; no clear D gene. The length of the CDR3 is 13 residues. Trimming removed 3 bases from V and 6 bases from J, with 11 bases in between. The V gene's germline CDR1 is MNHEY and CDR2 SMNVEV (reference sequence). For the CDR3, the DNA is TGTGCCAGCAGTTTGATGTCTGGGTCTGAAGCTTTCTTT. Amino acid sequence: CASSLMSGSEAFF.

The J gene is TRBJ2-1, the V gene TRBV6-2 or TRBV6-3; 8 nucleotides align to TRBD2. This CDR3 is 14 amino acids long. Germline lookup yields CDR1 MNHEY and CDR2 SVGEGT. The CDR3 sequence is CAVSGAHGANEQFF. CDR3 nucleotide sequence: TGTGCAGTTAGCGGGGCTCATGGCGCCAATGAGCAGTTCTTC.

This clonotype has only a few counts. The rearrangement links TRBV30 to TRBJ2-5; possibly TRBD2 for D (7 bases). The CDR3 loop spans 15 amino acids. V lost 2 bases, J lost 4 bases, and 17 bases lay in between. The germline CDR1 and CDR2 sequences are GTSNPN and SVGIG (reference sequence). The CDR3 loop is CAWSRGGGYGETQYF. CDR3 DNA: TGTGCCTGGAGTAGGGGGGGGGGGTACGGAGAGACCCAGTACTTC.

This clonotype was counted only a few times. This sequence joins TRBV6-6 and TRBJ2-1; D not certain. CDR1 is MNHNY, CDR2 SVGAGI, per germline (reference sequence). The CDR3 is 12 amino acids. V was pared by 5 bases and J by 10 bases, with 12 bases between. The DNA of the CDR3 is TGTGCCAGCAGTCCCAGTACGGTGGAGCAGTTCTTC. This codes for CASSPSTVEQFF.

This rearrangement joins TRBV20-1 to TRBJ2-2, with 9 bases lining up with TRBD2. The germline gives CDR1 DFQATT, CDR2 SNEGSKA (reference sequence). Unmatched junction bases numbered 10, after V lost 8 bases and J lost 0 bases. This CDR3 is built from 16 residues. The CDR3 nucleotides read TGCAGTTCTTCAACGACTAGCGGCGCGAACACCGGGGAGCTGTTTTTT. Its translation: CSSSTTSGANTGELFF.

This clonotype was picked up a small number of times. The V gene is TRBV5-4, the J gene TRBJ2-3; 12 nucleotides line up with TRBD2. CDR3 length equals 16 residues. Germline V gene data show CDR1 as SGHNT and CDR2 as YYREEE (reference sequence). V lost 4 bases and J lost 1; bases outside the gene matches: 4. CDR3 in DNA: TGTGCCAGCAGCCCCCGACTAGCGGGGGGCACAGATACGCAGTATTTT. Protein sequence: CASSPRLAGGTDTQYF. Complete variable domain (other parts from reference TRBV5-4 and TRBJ2-3): ETGVTQSPTHLIKTRGQQVTLRCSSQSGHNTVSWYQQALGQGPQFIFQYYREEENGRGNFPPRFSGLQFPNYSSELNVNALELDDSALYLCASSPRLAGGTDTQYFGPGTRLTVL.

The chain has TRBV30 and TRBJ1-5, with 9 nucleotides matching TRBD1. V lost 2 bases, J lost 7 bases, and 9 bases stayed unmatched. The length of the CDR3 is 15 residues. Germline V gives CDR1 GTSNPN, CDR2 SVGIG (reference sequence). CDR3 amino acids: CAWSTGGEVQQPQHF. DNA of the CDR3: TGTGCCTGGAGTACAGGGGGCGAGGTTCAACAGCCCCAGCATTTT.

V and J are TRBV7-2 and TRBJ2-3; TRBD2 aligns across 12 bases. The J segment lost 4 bases and the V segment lost 6 bases, leaving 5 bases of the junction unmatched. Germline V CDR1 and CDR2: SGHTA, FQGNSA. This CDR3 region has 15 residues. CDR3 residues: CASRTASGGADTQYF. For the CDR3, the DNA is TGTGCCAGCAGAACCGCTAGCGGGGGGGCAGATACGCAGTATTTT.

This rearrangement joins TRBV11-1 to TRBJ2-6; TRBD1 aligns across 9 bases. Germline V gene lookup returns CDR1 SGHAT and CDR2 FQDESV (reference sequence). This CDR3 has 17 amino acids. V shed 3 bases, J shed 4 bases, and the junction held 7 bases outside the gene matches. As DNA, the CDR3 is TGTGCCAGCAGCTTGGGGACAGGGAGCCCGGGGGCCAACGTCCTGACTTTC. Protein: CASSLGTGSPGANVLTF.